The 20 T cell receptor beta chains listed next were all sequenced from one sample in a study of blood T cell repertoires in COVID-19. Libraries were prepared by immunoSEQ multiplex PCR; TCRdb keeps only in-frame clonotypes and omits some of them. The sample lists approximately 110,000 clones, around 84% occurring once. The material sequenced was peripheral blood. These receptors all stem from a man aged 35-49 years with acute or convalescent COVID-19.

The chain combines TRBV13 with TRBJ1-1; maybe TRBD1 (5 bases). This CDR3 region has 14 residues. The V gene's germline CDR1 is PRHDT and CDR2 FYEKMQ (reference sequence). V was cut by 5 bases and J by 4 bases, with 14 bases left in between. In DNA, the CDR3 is TGTGCCAGCAGCGGACTGGGGGGGACCACTGAAGCTTTCTTT. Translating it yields CASSGLGGTTEAFF. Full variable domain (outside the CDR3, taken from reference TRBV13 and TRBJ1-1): AAGVIQSPRHLIKEKRETATLKCYPIPRHDTVYWYQQGPGQDPQFLISFYEKMQSDKGSIPDRFSAQQFSDYHSELNMSSLELGDSALYFCASSGLGGTTEAFFGQGTRLTVV.

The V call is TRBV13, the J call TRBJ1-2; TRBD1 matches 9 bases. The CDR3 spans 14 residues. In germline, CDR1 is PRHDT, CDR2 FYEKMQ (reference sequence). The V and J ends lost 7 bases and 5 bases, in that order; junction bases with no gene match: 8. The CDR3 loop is CASTETGGVYGYTF. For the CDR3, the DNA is TGTGCCAGCACGGAGACAGGGGGAGTTTATGGCTACACCTTC.

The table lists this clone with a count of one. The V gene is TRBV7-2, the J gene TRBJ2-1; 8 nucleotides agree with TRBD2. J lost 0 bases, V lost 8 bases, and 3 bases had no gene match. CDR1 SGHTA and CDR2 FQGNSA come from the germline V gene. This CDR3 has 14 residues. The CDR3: CASHAGGSYNEQFF. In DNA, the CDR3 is TGTGCCAGCCACGCGGGGGGCTCCTACAATGAGCAGTTCTTC. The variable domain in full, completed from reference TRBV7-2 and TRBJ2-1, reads GAGVSQSPSNKVTEKGKDVELRCDPISGHTALYWYRQSLGQGLEFLIYFQGNSAPDKSGLPSDRFSAERTGGSVSTLTIQRTQQEDSAVYLCASHAGGSYNEQFFGPGTRLTVL.

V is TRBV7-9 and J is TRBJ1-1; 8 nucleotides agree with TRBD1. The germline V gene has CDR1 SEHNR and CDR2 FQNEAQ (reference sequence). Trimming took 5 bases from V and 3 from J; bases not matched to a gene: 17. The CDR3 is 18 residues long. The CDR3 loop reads CASSLRVGSGGADTEAFF. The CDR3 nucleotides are TGTGCCAGCAGCCTAAGGGTTGGGTCAGGGGGCGCGGACACTGAAGCTTTCTTT.

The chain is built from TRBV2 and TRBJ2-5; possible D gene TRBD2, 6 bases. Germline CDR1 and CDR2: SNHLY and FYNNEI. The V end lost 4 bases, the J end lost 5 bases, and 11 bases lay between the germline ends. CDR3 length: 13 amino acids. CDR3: CASSAGLFETQYF. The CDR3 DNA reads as TGTGCCAGCAGTGCCGGACTATTTGAGACCCAGTACTTC.

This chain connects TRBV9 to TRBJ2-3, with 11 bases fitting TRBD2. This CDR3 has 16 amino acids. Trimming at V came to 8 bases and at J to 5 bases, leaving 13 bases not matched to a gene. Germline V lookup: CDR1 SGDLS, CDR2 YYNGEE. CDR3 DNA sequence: TGTGCCAGGCCTCATCGGTTAGCGGGGGGGGAAGATACGCAGTATTTT. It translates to CARPHRLAGGEDTQYF.

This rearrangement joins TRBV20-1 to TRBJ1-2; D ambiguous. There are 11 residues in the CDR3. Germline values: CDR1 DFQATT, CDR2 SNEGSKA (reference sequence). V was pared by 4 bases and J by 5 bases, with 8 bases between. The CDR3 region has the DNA TGCAGTGCTAAATACAGATATGGCTACACCTTC. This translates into CSAKYRYGYTF.

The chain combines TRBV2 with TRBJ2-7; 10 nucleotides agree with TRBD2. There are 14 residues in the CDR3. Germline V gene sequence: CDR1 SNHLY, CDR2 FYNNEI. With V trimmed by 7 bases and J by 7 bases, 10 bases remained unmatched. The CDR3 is CASKSGTSAGEQYF. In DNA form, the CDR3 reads TGTGCCAGCAAATCCGGGACTAGCGCGGGTGAGCAGTACTTC.

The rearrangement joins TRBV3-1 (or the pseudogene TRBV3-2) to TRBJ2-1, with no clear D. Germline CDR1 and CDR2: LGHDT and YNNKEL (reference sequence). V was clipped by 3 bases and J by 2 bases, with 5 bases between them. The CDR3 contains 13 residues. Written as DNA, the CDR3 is TGTGCCAGCAGCCACACGGCCTACAATGAGCAGTTCTTC. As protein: CASSHTAYNEQFF.

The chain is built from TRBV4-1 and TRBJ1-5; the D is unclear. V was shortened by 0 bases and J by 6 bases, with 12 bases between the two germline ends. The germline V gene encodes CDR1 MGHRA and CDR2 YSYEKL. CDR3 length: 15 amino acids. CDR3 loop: CASSQEGREGQPQHF. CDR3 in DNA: TGCGCCAGCAGCCAAGAAGGGCGAGAGGGTCAGCCCCAGCATTTT.

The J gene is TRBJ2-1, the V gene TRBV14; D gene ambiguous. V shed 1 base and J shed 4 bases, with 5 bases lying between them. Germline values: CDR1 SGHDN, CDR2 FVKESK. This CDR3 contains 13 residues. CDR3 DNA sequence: TGTGCCAGCAGCCAAGCGTTGTACAATGAGCAGTTCTTC. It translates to CASSQALYNEQFF. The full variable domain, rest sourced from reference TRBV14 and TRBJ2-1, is EAGVTQFPSHSVIEKGQTVTLRCDPISGHDNLYWYRRVMGKEIKFLLHFVKESKQDESGMPNNRFLAERTGGTYSTLKVQPAELEDSGVYFCASSQALYNEQFFGPGTRLTVL.

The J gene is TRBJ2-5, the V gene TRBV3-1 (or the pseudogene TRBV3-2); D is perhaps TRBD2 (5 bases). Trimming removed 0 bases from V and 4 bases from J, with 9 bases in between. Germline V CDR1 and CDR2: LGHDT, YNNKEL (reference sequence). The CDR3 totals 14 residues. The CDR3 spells CASSQEGRGETQYF. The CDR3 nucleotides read TGTGCCAGCAGCCAAGAAGGCCGGGGAGAGACCCAGTACTTC.

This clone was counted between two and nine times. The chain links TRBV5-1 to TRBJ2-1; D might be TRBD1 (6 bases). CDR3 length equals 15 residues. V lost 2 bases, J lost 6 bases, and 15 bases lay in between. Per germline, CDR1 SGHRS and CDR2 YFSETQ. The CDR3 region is CASSFRQEKPNEQFF. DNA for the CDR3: TGCGCCAGCAGCTTCAGACAGGAGAAGCCCAATGAGCAGTTCTTC.

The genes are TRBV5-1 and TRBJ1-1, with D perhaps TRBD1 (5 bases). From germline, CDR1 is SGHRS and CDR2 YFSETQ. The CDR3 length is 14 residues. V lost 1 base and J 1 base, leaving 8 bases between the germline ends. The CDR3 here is CASSLSQGNTEAFF. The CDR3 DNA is TGCGCCAGCAGCTTGTCTCAGGGGAACACTGAAGCTTTCTTT.

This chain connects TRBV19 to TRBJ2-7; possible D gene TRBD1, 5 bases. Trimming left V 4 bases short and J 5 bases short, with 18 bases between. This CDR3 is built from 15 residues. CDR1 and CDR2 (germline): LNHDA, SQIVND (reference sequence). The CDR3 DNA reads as TGTGCCAGTAGTAGCGTGGGAAGGGGAAGAGACGAGCAGTACTTC. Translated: CASSSVGRGRDEQYF. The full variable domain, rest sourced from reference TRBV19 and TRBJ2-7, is DGGITQSPKYLFRKEGQNVTLSCEQNLNHDAMYWYRQDPGQGLRLIYYSQIVNDFQKGDIAEGYSVSREKKESFPLTVTSAQKNPTAFYLCASSSVGRGRDEQYFGPGTRLTVT.

The CDR3 DNA sequence: TGTGCCAGCAGTGAAGGCAGGGGGAGCACCATATATTTT. Translated: CASSEGRGSTIYF. This chain joins TRBV6-1 and TRBJ1-3; 7 bases fit TRBD1. Unmatched junction bases numbered 3, after V lost 1 base and J lost 9 bases. CDR1 and CDR2 (germline): MNHNS, SASEGT. The CDR3 loop spans 13 amino acids.

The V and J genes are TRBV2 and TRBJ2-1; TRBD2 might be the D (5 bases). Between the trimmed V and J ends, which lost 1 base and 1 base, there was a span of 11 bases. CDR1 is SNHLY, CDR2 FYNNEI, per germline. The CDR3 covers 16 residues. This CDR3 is CASSEVGILSYNEQFF. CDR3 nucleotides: TGTGCCAGCAGTGAAGTCGGGATCCTATCCTACAATGAGCAGTTCTTC. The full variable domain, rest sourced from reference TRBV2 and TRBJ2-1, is EPEVTQTPSHQVTQMGQEVILRCVPISNHLYFYWYRQILGQKVEFLVSFYNNEISEKSEIFDDQFSVERPDGSNFTLKIRSTKLEDSAMYFCASSEVGILSYNEQFFGPGTRLTVL.

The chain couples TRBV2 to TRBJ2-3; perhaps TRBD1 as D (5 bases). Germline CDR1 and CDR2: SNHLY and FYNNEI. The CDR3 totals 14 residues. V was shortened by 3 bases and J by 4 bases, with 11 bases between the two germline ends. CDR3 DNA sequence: TGTGCCAGCAGTGAGGGGCAGGGCCCAGATACGCAGTATTTT. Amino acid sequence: CASSEGQGPDTQYF.

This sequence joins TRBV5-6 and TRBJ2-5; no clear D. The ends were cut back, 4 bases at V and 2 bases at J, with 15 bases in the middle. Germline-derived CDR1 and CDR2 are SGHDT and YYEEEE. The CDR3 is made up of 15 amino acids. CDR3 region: CASSLVFSWQETQYF. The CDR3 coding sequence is TGTGCCAGCAGCCTCGTTTTTAGCTGGCAAGAGACCCAGTACTTC.

For the CDR3, the DNA is TGCGCCAGCAGCTTGGATGCGAGGGGGGGTTTGACTTTCTTT. Protein product: CASSLDARGGLTFF. The chain recombines TRBV5-1 with TRBJ1-1, with a possible D match to TRBD1 (6 bases). With 0 bases removed from V and 12 bases from J, the gap between germline ends came to 18 bases. Germline lookup yields CDR1 SGHRS and CDR2 YFSETQ. CDR3 length: 14 residues.